This T cell receptor (beta chain) was recovered during a study of cytomegalovirus exposure and HLA in healthy donors. On the study more broadly: HLA-typed donors contributed approximately 86 million unique TCRs, which were held in an early data release.

Whole-study results and caveats: Sequencing probably produced one cluster of sequence variants that were highly shared. The study carried out a later analysis of TCR beta sequences. It associated about 15,000 of them with specific HLA alleles at a false discovery rate of 0.05.

Notes on this clone: Its antigen is unknown.

Vbeta (60) and Jbeta (13) primers were used in the PCR. Using immunoSEQ multiplex PCR, the repertoire was profiled, and TCRdb retains in-frame clones only, with some absent. The table lists approximately 120,000 clones, about 80% of them singletons, with 2.5% to 3.5% in the top ten. This TCR derives from a woman in her 50s in good health and CMV-seronegative. Input material: PBMCs.

The DNA for the CDR3 is TGTGCCAGCAGTTGGGGGACAGGGATCGACGAGCAGTACTTC. Encoded protein: CASSWGTGIDEQYF. This rearrangement joins TRBV6-5 to TRBJ2-7; 9 nucleotides line up with TRBD1. CDR3 length: 14 amino acids. Trimming removed 4 bases from V and 5 bases from J; junction bases left unmatched: 6. Germline values: CDR1 MNHEY, CDR2 SVGAGI.